This TCR beta chain derives from a study of T cell changes during pregnancy in multiple sclerosis. V dropped 11 bases and J dropped 3 bases, with 10 bases sitting between them. Germline V gives CDR1 SNHLY, CDR2 FYNNEI. This CDR3 comprises 11 residues. Clones were sequenced by immunoSEQ multiplex PCR, and TCRdb holds only the in-frame ones, with some missing. The table includes about 49,000 clones, roughly nine tenths detected once. Source: CD4+ T cells from peripheral blood mononuclear cells, taken in the second trimester of pregnancy. This chain connects TRBV2 to TRBJ1-1, with D possibly TRBD1 on 6 matching bases. The receptor was isolated from a female donor in good health, enrolled as a control in a pregnancy study. The CDR3, as DNA: TGTGCCGTTAGGACAGACACTGAAGCTTTCTTT. As protein: CAVRTDTEAFF. Full variable domain (rest looked up from reference TRBV2 and TRBJ1-1): EPEVTQTPSHQVTQMGQEVILRCVPISNHLYFYWYRQILGQKVEFLVSFYNNEISEKSEIFDDQFSVERPDGSNFTLKIRSTKLEDSAMYFCAVRTDTEAFFGQGTRLTVV.